This T cell receptor beta chain was obtained from a study of response to subunit inactivated influenza vaccine. General study points: It was the authors' suggestion that each seasonal influenza vaccination recruits few new T cells.

Looked up from germline, CDR1 is SGHRS and CDR2 is YFSETQ. The CDR3 sequence is 14 residues long. V lost 2 bases and J 2 bases, leaving 11 bases between the germline ends. Using its own MiXCR run on the RT-PCR reads, TCRdb lists one record per CDR3 protein. The sample contains roughly 500,000 distinct CDR3 sequences, over 25% of which appear only once. In the case of this clonotype: Its antigen remains unidentified.

The sequence was collected from a man between 45 and 60 years old who received an inactivated influenza vaccine. The specimen comprised CD4+ T cells sorted from PBMCs, sampled around 5 days after vaccination. The chain recombines TRBV5-1 with TRBJ2-7, with D perhaps TRBD2 (5 bases). CDR3 in amino acids: CASSFRGTPYEQYF. CDR3 coding DNA: TGCGCCAGCAGCTTCCGGGGAACCCCCTACGAGCAGTACTTC.